What follows are 29 T cell receptor beta chains derived from one specimen sequenced in a study of blood T cell repertoires in COVID-19. Generated by immunoSEQ multiplex PCR, the TCRdb table keeps only in-frame clones and is missing some. In the table there are tens of thousands of clones, around 83% of which are singletons. Input material: peripheral blood. Receptors were obtained from a man in his forties or fifties with COVID-19, enrolled during active disease.

In DNA, the CDR3 is TGTGCCAGCAGCGTAGGACAGGGTGGCTCACCCCTCCACTTT. Amino acids: CASSVGQGGSPLHF. The chain carries TRBV7-3 and TRBJ1-6; 8 nucleotides align to TRBD1. CDR3 length: 14 amino acids. The germline CDR1 and CDR2 sequences are SGHTA and FQGTGA. V shed 5 bases and J 10 bases; nucleotides not matched to a gene: 7.

The chain uses TRBV28 and TRBJ2-6, with 9 bases that match TRBD1. V dropped 4 bases and J dropped 2; count of bases not matched to a gene: 6. Germline assignment: CDR1 MDHEN and CDR2 SYDVKM. The CDR3 totals 17 residues. CDR3 loop: CASSSTTGGAGANVLTF. CDR3 DNA: TGTGCCAGCAGTTCGACAACAGGGGGCGCTGGGGCCAACGTCCTGACTTTC.

This chain links TRBV7-2 with TRBJ2-2; tentatively, D is TRBD1 (5 bases). The CDR3 is 17 residues long. V was pared by 2 bases and J by 1 base, with 14 bases between. CDR1 is SGHTA, CDR2 FQGNSA, per germline. The CDR3 DNA reads as TGTGCCAGCAGCTTAACCAGGGATGGTCTGAACACCGGGGAGCTGTTTTTT. Its translation: CASSLTRDGLNTGELFF.

The chain joins TRBV6-2 or TRBV6-3 to TRBJ2-5, with 13 bases lining up with TRBD2. This CDR3 spans 16 amino acids. Germline V gene lookup returns CDR1 MNHEY and CDR2 SVGEGT. The ends lost 0 bases at V and 3 bases at J; junction bases unmatched: 1. The CDR3, as DNA: TGTGCCAGCAGTTACTCTGGACTAGCGGGAGAAGAGACCCAGTACTTC. It specifies CASSYSGLAGEETQYF.

The chain combines TRBV11-3 with TRBJ2-3, with D perhaps TRBD1 (6 bases). V was trimmed by 0 bases and J by 6 bases, leaving 7 bases between them. Per the germline V gene, CDR1 is SGHNT and CDR2 is YENEEA. The CDR3 sequence is 13 residues long. The CDR3 loop is CASSLDRGDTQYF. CDR3 DNA: TGTGCCAGCAGCTTAGATAGGGGGGATACGCAGTATTTT.

The chain has TRBV6-5 and TRBJ1-1; no firm D call. The ends were cut back, 10 bases at V and 1 base at J, with 16 bases in the middle. Germline CDR1 is MNHEY and CDR2 is SVGAGI. CDR3 length: 14 amino acids. The CDR3 nucleotides read TGTGCCACCAAAGAGGGCAGACGGAACACTGAAGCTTTCTTT. Its protein product is CATKEGRRNTEAFF.

About this clone: One end of the junction is discordant with germline, which a read error may explain. The chain combines TRBV6-6 with TRBJ1-6, with D unclear. Looked up from germline, CDR1 is MNHNY and CDR2 is SVGAGI (reference sequence). The CDR3 contains 16 residues. CDR3 amino acids: CASSYLLPSNNSPLHF. In DNA, the CDR3 is TGTGCCAGCAGTTACTTACTCCCCTCCAATAATTCACCCCTCCACTTT.

The chain has TRBV7-2 and TRBJ2-3, with 11 bases identical to TRBD2. Germline V CDR1 and CDR2: SGHTA, FQGNSA. This CDR3 is built from 16 residues. J lost 2 bases, V lost 5 bases, and 6 bases had no gene match. CDR3 sequence (DNA): TGTGCCAGCAGCCCGGGGACTAGCGGCCTCACAGATACGCAGTATTTT. This encodes CASSPGTSGLTDTQYF.

The rearrangement joins TRBV9 to TRBJ2-7; possible D gene TRBD2, 5 bases. With 0 bases removed from V and 1 base from J, the gap between germline ends came to 11 bases. This CDR3 contains 15 residues. Germline-derived CDR1 and CDR2 are SGDLS and YYNGEE. In nucleotides, the CDR3 is TGTGCCAGCAGCGTAGCGGCGGGTGGGTCCTACGAGCAGTACTTC. Its protein is CASSVAAGGSYEQYF.

This clone occurred a few times. The CDR3 protein is CASSLAGRSFSGNTIYF. DNA of the CDR3: TGCGCCAGCAGCTTGGCCGGGAGGAGCTTCTCTGGAAACACCATATATTTT. The chain has TRBV5-1 and TRBJ1-3; D is unclear. V dropped 0 bases and J dropped 0 bases, with 13 bases sitting between them. Germline lookup yields CDR1 SGHRS and CDR2 YFSETQ. The length of the CDR3 is 17 residues.

The V and J genes are TRBV7-9 and TRBJ2-7; TRBD2 agrees at 12 bases. The V and J ends lost 5 bases and 6 bases, in that order; junction bases with no gene match: 5. Germline V gene lookup returns CDR1 SEHNR and CDR2 FQNEAQ (reference sequence). This CDR3 comprises 14 residues. The CDR3 nucleotides read TGTGCCAGCAGCCAGACTAGCGGGAGACGCGAGCAGTACTTC. Its translation: CASSQTSGRREQYF.

The chain uses TRBV20-1 and TRBJ2-1; 8 bases match TRBD1. This CDR3 spans 14 amino acids. Germline CDR1 DFQATT, CDR2 SNEGSKA (reference sequence). The trim removed 3 bases at V and 7 bases at J, leaving 8 bases unmatched. CDR3 DNA sequence: TGCAGTGCTAGTGGGCAGGGGGCTTTTAATGAGCAGTTCTTC. This encodes CSASGQGAFNEQFF.

The chain has TRBV4-2 and TRBJ2-3; D perhaps matches TRBD2 (6 bases). Per germline, CDR1 LGHNA and CDR2 YNFKEQ. The CDR3 is made up of 18 amino acids. V was pared by 0 bases and J by 5 bases, with 21 bases between. Here the CDR3 DNA reads TGTGCCAGCAGCCAAGATGAAGGTCTACTAGCCAAGGGAGATACGCAGTATTTT. Translating it yields CASSQDEGLLAKGDTQYF.

The genes are TRBV10-2 and TRBJ2-7, with D possibly TRBD1 on 6 matching bases. V lost 7 bases and J 6 bases, leaving 13 bases between the germline ends. There are 12 residues in the CDR3. CDR1 is WSHSY, CDR2 SAAADI, per germline. The CDR3 reads CASTPQGLEQYF. DNA for the CDR3: TGCGCCAGCACCCCACAGGGTCTCGAGCAGTACTTC.

The chain uses TRBV6-1 and TRBJ2-5; 12 nucleotides align to TRBD2. This CDR3 has 15 amino acids. CDR1 is MNHNS, CDR2 SASEGT, per germline. Trimming cost V 2 bases and J 4 bases; bases outside gene matches: 2. CDR3 coding DNA: TGTGCCAGCAGTGAACTAGCGGGAGGGCCAGAGACCCAGTACTTC. Translation gives CASSELAGGPETQYF.

The chain is built from TRBV7-3 and TRBJ2-3, with 12 positions matching TRBD2. The J segment lost 4 bases and the V segment lost 5 bases, leaving 4 bases of the junction unmatched. Germline CDR1 SGHTA, CDR2 FQGTGA. The CDR3 extends over 15 amino acids. The CDR3 coding sequence is TGTGCCAGCAGCCTGACTAGCGGGAGTCCAGATACGCAGTATTTT. It is translated as CASSLTSGSPDTQYF.

The V gene is TRBV4-2, the J gene TRBJ2-6; 9 bases agree with TRBD2. Germline V gene sequence: CDR1 LGHNA, CDR2 YNFKEQ. Germline trimming cut 3 bases from V and 0 bases from J; bases unmatched to any gene: 6. The CDR3 consists of 18 residues. The CDR3 protein is CASSQAGTSSSGANVLTF. Here the CDR3 DNA reads TGTGCCAGCAGCCAGGCCGGGACTAGCAGCTCTGGGGCCAACGTCCTGACTTTC.

The chain links TRBV7-8 to TRBJ1-5; 11 bases are a match to TRBD1. Germline V gives CDR1 SGHVS, CDR2 FQNEAQ. V dropped 5 bases and J dropped 7; count of bases not matched to a gene: 10. This CDR3 is 16 amino acids long. The CDR3 DNA reads TGTGCCAGCAGCCCCCGGGACAGGGGGGGGAGCCAGCCCCAGCATTTT. Translating gives CASSPRDRGGSQPQHF.

The rearrangement links TRBV5-1 to TRBJ2-2; TRBD2 agrees at 13 bases. The CDR3 is made up of 15 amino acids. Germline V gives CDR1 SGHRS, CDR2 YFSETQ. Germline trimming cut 2 bases from V and 6 bases from J; bases unmatched to any gene: 1. CDR3 nucleotides: TGCGCCAGCAGCTTTACTAGCGGGAGGGCCGGGGAGCTGTTTTTT. This sequence encodes CASSFTSGRAGELFF.

The chain has TRBV19 and TRBJ2-1; the D gene is possibly TRBD1 (7 bases). The ends were cut back, 8 bases at V and 6 bases at J, with 17 bases in the middle. Looked up from germline, CDR1 is LNHDA and CDR2 is SQIVND (reference sequence). The CDR3 covers 14 residues. CDR3 residues: CASRWAGGSNEQFF. The CDR3 DNA reads TGTGCCAGTCGGTGGGCAGGGGGGAGCAATGAGCAGTTCTTC.

The V gene is TRBV28, the J gene TRBJ2-5, with D perhaps TRBD1 (6 bases). Trimming removed 6 bases at V and 1 base at J, with 18 bases between. CDR1 is MDHEN, CDR2 SYDVKM, per germline. The CDR3 is 16 residues long. This CDR3 reads CASSSPGTPLQETQYF. CDR3 nucleotide sequence: TGTGCCAGCAGCTCACCCGGGACACCACTCCAAGAGACCCAGTACTTC.

The chain combines TRBV19 with TRBJ2-6, with TRBD2 identical over 8 bases. The CDR3 is made up of 19 amino acids. J gave up 3 bases and V 6 bases, and 16 bases lay outside the gene matches. Germline-derived CDR1 and CDR2 are LNHDA and SQIVND (reference sequence). CDR3 nucleotide sequence: TGTGCCAGTAGATCTAGCGGGCGAGAGAAAGGGTATGGGGCCAACGTCCTGACTTTC. Its translation: CASRSSGREKGYGANVLTF.

The chain is built from TRBV27 and TRBJ2-7, with TRBD2 identical over 10 bases. There are 13 residues in the CDR3. Germline CDR1 and CDR2: MNHEY and SMNVEV (reference sequence). With V trimmed by 4 bases and J by 6 bases, 3 bases remained unmatched. In nucleotides, the CDR3 is TGTGCCAGCAGTTGGACTAGCGGTATCGAGCAGTACTTC. Its protein product is CASSWTSGIEQYF.

The genes are TRBV28 and TRBJ2-5; 7 nucleotides agree with TRBD1. CDR1 MDHEN and CDR2 SYDVKM come from the germline V gene. The CDR3 has 13 amino acids. The ends lost 5 bases at V and 4 bases at J; junction bases unmatched: 4. Here the CDR3 reads CASSTGDGETQYF. Here the CDR3 DNA reads TGTGCCAGCAGTACAGGGGATGGAGAGACCCAGTACTTC.

The chain joins TRBV7-3 to TRBJ2-3; 9 bases align to TRBD2. Germline V CDR1 and CDR2: SGHTA, FQGTGA. CDR3 size: 18 residues. Trimming cost V 0 bases and J 4 bases; bases outside gene matches: 11. As DNA, the CDR3 is TGTGCCAGCAGCTTAACCCCCCCTAGCGGGGCCCAGGCAGATACGCAGTATTTT. This translates into CASSLTPPSGAQADTQYF.

J is TRBJ2-1 and V is TRBV24-1, with TRBD1 identical over 9 bases. Germline V gene data show CDR1 as KGHDR and CDR2 as SFDVKD. The ends lost 10 bases at V and 4 bases at J; junction bases unmatched: 4. This CDR3 comprises 13 residues. The CDR3 DNA follows: TGTGCCACAGTAGGGACAGGGTACAATGAGCAGTTCTTC. Its protein product is CATVGTGYNEQFF.

This clone has a handful of counts. This chain connects TRBV6-2 or TRBV6-3 to TRBJ1-2; no clear D. The CDR3 length is 12 residues. Looked up from germline, CDR1 is MNHEY and CDR2 is SVGEGT. Trimming cost V 5 bases and J 8 bases, with 12 bases left between them. The CDR3 DNA follows: TGTGCCAGCAGTCCCGGGATACGGGGCTACACCTTC. Residues: CASSPGIRGYTF.

The chain links TRBV5-1 to TRBJ1-1; tentatively, D is TRBD1 (6 bases). The V end lost 1 base, the J end lost 3 bases, and 16 bases lay between the germline ends. The CDR3 extends over 16 amino acids. In germline, CDR1 is SGHRS, CDR2 YFSETQ. In nucleotides, the CDR3 is TGCGCCAGCAGCTTGTCGGCGACAGGAGTCGACACTGAAGCTTTCTTT. Protein sequence: CASSLSATGVDTEAFF.

V and J are TRBV28 and TRBJ2-3; a possible D gene is TRBD2 (6 bases). Trimming shortened V by 5 bases and J by 4 bases, and 16 bases separated the two germline ends. Germline values: CDR1 MDHEN, CDR2 SYDVKM. The CDR3 is made up of 15 amino acids. The CDR3 here is CASSRTGSGADTQYF. The CDR3, as DNA: TGTGCCAGCAGTAGGACCGGGAGTGGGGCAGATACGCAGTATTTT.